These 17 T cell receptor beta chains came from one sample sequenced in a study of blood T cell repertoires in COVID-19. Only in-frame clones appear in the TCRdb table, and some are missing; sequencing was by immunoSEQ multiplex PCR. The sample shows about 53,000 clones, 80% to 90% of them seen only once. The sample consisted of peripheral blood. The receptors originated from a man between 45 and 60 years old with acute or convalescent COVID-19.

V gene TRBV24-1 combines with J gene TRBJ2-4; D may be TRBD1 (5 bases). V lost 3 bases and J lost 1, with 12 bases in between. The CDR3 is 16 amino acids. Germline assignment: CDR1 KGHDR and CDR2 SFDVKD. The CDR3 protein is CATSDAGSGAKNIQYF. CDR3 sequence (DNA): TGTGCCACCAGTGATGCAGGGTCTGGGGCCAAAAACATTCAGTACTTC.

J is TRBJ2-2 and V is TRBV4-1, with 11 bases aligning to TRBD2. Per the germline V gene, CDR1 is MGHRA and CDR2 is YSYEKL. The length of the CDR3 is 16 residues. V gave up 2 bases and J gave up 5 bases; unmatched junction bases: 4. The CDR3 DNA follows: TGCGCCAGCAGCCAATCAAGACTAGCGGGGACCGGGGAGCTGTTTTTT. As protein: CASSQSRLAGTGELFF.

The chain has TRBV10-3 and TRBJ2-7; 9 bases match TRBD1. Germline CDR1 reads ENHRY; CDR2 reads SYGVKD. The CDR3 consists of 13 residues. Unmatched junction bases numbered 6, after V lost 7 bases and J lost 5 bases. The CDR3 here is CAITGTGRDEQYF. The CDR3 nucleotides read TGTGCCATCACCGGGACAGGGAGGGACGAGCAGTACTTC.

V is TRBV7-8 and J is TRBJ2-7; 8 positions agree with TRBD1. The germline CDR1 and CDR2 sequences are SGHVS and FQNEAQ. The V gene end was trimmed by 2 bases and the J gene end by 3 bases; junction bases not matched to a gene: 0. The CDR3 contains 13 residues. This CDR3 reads CASSLTGGYEQYF. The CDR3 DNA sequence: TGTGCCAGCAGCTTAACAGGGGGCTACGAGCAGTACTTC.

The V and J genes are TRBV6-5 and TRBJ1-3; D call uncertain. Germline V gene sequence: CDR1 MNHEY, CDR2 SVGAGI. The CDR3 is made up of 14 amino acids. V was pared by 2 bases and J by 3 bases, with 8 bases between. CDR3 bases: TGTGCCAGCAGTTACGGAGGGCTTGGAAACACCATATATTTT. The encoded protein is CASSYGGLGNTIYF.

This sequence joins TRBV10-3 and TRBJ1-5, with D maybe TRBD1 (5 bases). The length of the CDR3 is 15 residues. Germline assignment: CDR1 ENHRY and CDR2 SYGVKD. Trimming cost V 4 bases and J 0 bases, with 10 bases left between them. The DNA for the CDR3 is TGTGCCATCAGTGGAGACAGTTATAGCAATCAGCCCCAGCATTTT. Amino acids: CAISGDSYSNQPQHF.

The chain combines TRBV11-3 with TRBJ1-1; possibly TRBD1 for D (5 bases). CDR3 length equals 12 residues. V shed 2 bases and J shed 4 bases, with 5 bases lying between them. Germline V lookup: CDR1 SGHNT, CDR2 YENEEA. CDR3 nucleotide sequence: TGTGCCAGCAGCTTACAGGGCACTGAAGCTTTCTTT. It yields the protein CASSLQGTEAFF.

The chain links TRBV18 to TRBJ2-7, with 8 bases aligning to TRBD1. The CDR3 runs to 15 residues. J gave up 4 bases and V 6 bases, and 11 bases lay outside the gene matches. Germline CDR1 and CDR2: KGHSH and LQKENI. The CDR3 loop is CASSHRGTGHYEQYF. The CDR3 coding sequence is TGTGCCAGCTCTCACCGGGGGACAGGACATTACGAGCAGTACTTC. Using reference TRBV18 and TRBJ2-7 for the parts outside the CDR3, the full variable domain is NAGVMQNPRHLVRRRGQEARLRCSPMKGHSHVYWYRQLPEEGLKFMVYLQKENIIDESGMPKERFSAEFPKEGPSILRIQQVVRGDSAAYFCASSHRGTGHYEQYFGPGTRLTVT.

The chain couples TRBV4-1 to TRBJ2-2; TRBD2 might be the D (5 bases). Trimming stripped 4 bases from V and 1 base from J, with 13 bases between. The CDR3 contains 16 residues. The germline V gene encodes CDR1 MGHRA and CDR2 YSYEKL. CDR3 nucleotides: TGCGCCAGCAGCCCCCGAATCGGGATGAACACCGGGGAGCTGTTTTTT. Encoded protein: CASSPRIGMNTGELFF.

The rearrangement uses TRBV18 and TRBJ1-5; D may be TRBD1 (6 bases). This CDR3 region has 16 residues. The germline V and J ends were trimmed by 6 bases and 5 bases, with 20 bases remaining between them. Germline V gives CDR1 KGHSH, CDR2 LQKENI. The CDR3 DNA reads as TGTGCCAGCTCTCAGGAAACATCAGGGGTCGATCAGCCCCAGCATTTT. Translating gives CASSQETSGVDQPQHF.

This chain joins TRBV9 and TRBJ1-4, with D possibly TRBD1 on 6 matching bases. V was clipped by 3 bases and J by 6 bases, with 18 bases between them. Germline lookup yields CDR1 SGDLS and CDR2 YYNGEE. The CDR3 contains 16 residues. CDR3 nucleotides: TGTGCCAGCAGCGCGACCCAGGGGTATCAGGATGAAAAACTGTTTTTT. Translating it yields CASSATQGYQDEKLFF. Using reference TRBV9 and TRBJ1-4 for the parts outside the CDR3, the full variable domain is DSGVTQTPKHLITATGQRVTLRCSPRSGDLSVYWYQQSLDQGLQFLIQYYNGEERAKGNILERFSAQQFPDLHSELNLSSLELGDSALYFCASSATQGYQDEKLFFGSGTQLSVL.

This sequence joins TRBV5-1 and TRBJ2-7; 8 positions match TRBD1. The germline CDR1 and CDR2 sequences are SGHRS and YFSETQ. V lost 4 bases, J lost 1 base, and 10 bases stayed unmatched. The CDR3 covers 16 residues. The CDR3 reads CASSREGTGVSYEQYF. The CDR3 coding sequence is TGCGCCAGCAGCAGAGAAGGGACAGGCGTATCCTACGAGCAGTACTTC.

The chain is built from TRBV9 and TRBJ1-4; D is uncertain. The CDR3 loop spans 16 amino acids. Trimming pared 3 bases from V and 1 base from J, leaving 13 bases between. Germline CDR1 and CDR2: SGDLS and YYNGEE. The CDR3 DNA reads TGTGCCAGCAGCGCCTCTGGGGAGGGAACTAATGAAAAACTGTTTTTT. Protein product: CASSASGEGTNEKLFF.

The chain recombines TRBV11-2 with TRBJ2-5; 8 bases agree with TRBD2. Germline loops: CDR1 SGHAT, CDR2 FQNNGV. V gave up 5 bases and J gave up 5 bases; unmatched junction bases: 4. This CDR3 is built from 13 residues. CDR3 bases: TGTGCCAGCAGCATTAGCGGGAAGGAGACCCAGTACTTC. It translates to CASSISGKETQYF.

The CDR3 DNA follows: TGTGCCAGCAGCCAAGGGCTAGCGGGGGGGGCTGAGCAGTTCTTC. Its protein is CASSQGLAGGAEQFF. The rearrangement joins TRBV7-2 to TRBJ2-1, with 12 bases identical to TRBD2. V was pared by 5 bases and J by 9 bases, with 8 bases of the junction left unmatched. The CDR3 contains 15 residues. Looked up from germline, CDR1 is SGHTA and CDR2 is FQGNSA. The variable domain in full, completed from reference TRBV7-2 and TRBJ2-1, reads GAGVSQSPSNKVTEKGKDVELRCDPISGHTALYWYRQSLGQGLEFLIYFQGNSAPDKSGLPSDRFSAERTGGSVSTLTIQRTQQEDSAVYLCASSQGLAGGAEQFFGPGTRLTVL.

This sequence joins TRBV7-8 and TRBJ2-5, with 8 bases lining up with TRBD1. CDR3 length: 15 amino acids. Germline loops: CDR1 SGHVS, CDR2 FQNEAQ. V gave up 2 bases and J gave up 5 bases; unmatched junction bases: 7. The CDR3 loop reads CASSLRDRGGETQYF. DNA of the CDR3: TGTGCCAGCAGCTTACGCGACAGGGGCGGGGAGACCCAGTACTTC. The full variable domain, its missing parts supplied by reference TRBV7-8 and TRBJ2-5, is GAGVSQSPRYKVAKRGQDVALRCDPISGHVSLFWYQQALGQGPEFLTYFQNEAQLDKSGLPSDRFFAERPEGSVSTLKIQRTQQEDSAVYLCASSLRDRGGETQYFGPGTRLLVL.

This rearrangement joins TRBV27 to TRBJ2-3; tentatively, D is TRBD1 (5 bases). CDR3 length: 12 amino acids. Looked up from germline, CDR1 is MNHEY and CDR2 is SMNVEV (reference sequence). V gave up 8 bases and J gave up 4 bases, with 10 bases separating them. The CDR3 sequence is CASGLTADTQYF. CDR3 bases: TGTGCCAGCGGGTTGACAGCAGATACGCAGTATTTT.